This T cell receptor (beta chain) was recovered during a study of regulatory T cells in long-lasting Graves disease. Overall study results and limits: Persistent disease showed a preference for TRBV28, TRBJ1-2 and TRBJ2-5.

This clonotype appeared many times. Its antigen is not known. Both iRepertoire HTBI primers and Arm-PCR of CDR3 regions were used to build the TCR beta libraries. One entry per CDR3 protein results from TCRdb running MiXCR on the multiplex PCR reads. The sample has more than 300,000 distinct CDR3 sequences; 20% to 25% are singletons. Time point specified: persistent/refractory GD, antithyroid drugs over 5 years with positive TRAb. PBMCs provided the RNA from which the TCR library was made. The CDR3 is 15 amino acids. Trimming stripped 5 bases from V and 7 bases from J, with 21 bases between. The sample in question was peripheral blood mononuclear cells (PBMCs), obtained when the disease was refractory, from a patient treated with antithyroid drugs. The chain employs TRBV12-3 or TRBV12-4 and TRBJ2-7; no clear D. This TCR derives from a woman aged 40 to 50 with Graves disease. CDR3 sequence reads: CASSIKPSDADEQYF. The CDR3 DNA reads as TGTGCCAGCAGTATCAAACCCTCGGACGCCGATGAGCAGTACTTC.